This TCR beta chain comes out of a study of T cell repertoires in cytomegalovirus infection. Study-wide context: Selection of CMV epitopes for the study included recently identified HLA-C-restricted and well-studied HLA-B-restricted ones. Signatures in public TCR beta sequences pointed to both CMV infection and matching HLA type.

V trimming: 8 bases; J trimming: 6 bases; junction bases outside the gene matches: 12. The CDR3 totals 15 residues. TCRdb reanalysed the reads using MiXCR and keeps one entry per CDR3 protein. The sample lists about half a million distinct CDR3 sequences; 30% to 35% were seen once. Study observations and caveats: Individuals carrying CMV plus the relevant HLA were identified by cumulative frequency of public TCR beta families. CMV-specific HLA-C-restricted TCR beta clonotypes dominated the ex vivo response.

To note about this clonotype: Its antigen remains unknown.

This chain joins TRBV5-3 and TRBJ2-1; TRBD2 matches 9 bases. TRBV5-3 has ORF status, its function being uncertain. The receptor was isolated from a human donor in good health (CMV status not recorded). Some clones in this sample may be carry-over from other donors' samples. Material: cultured PBMCs, obtained from culture after CMV antigen stimulation. The CDR3 bases are TGTGCCAGCAGCACCGCGGGACTAGCTAGCAATGAGCAGTTCTTC. It specifies CASSTAGLASNEQFF.